The T cell receptor beta chain described here comes from a study of a mutant IDH1 vaccine in newly diagnosed glioma. About the study: Onset of vaccination occurred 4-6 weeks following radiotherapy alone, or with temozolomide cycles. Treated patients, approximately 62% male and about 38% female, averaged about 40 years of age.

Germline lookup yields CDR1 LGHNA and CDR2 YNFKEQ. This CDR3 is built from 12 residues. The ends were cut back, 0 bases at V and 4 bases at J, with 3 bases in the middle. Details on this clone: Its antigen is not identified. This same CDR3 is encoded by further DNA sequences in the sample.

Time point noted: week 5, during vaccination. What each vaccine dose contained was 300 ug of mutant IDH1 20-mer peptide, accompanied by topical imiquimod. Assay used: immunoSEQ multiplex PCR; TCRdb lists only in-frame clones, some missing. The data contain fewer than 70,000 clones, 80% to 90% of them seen just once; the ten biggest clones take up roughly 5%. The gene calls are TRBV4-2 and TRBJ1-2; D gene ambiguous. Sequencing used PBMCs, obtained from a glioma patient whose treatment included an IDH1 peptide vaccine. The clonotype comes from a woman aged 40 to 50 with glioma. The CDR3 DNA follows: TGTGCCAGCAGCCAAGATTCCTATGGCTACACCTTC. Translation: CASSQDSYGYTF.